The following is a T cell receptor (beta chain) sequence with its context. Its cognate antigen has yet to be identified. Germline is not matched at one junction end, which may reflect a read error. This entry belongs to a study of chemoradiotherapy in HPV16-positive cancers (dated by TCRdb to the early 2020s). In terms of the full investigation: Candidate HPV-specific T-cell clones and common TCR motifs were defined through functional T-cell assays on cells from a couple of HPV16-positive patients. The candidate HPV-specific TCRs and motifs were subsequently tracked in TCR repertoires obtained from roughly 90 patients with HPV-related cancers. Whether T-cell immunity against the HPV oncoproteins E6 and E7 changes during chemoradiotherapy and whether survival is affected by this immunity were examined in the study. Points the paper makes about the study in general: In HPV16-positive patients, expansion of HPV-responsive T cells during chemoradiotherapy was associated with improved recurrence-free survival. The functional definition of HPV-specific T cells came from only a couple of HPV16-positive patients, and the survival association was reported for HPV16-positive patients. Expansion of candidate HPV-specific clones and E7-related TCR motifs was observed in the tumor microenvironment during treatment, whereas no such expansion was observed for non-HPV-specific T cells.

Receptor libraries were prepared by the immunoSEQ multiplex PCR assay. The clones in this table, taken by TCRdb from immuneACCESS, are in-frame only. Not every clone is retained; where verified, under half of the shortfall comes from an unresolved V gene, and the cause of the rest is unknown. This sample lists some 7,000 clones; about 89% were detected once. Around 3.8% of the sample is taken by the ten largest. Repertoires were sampled repeatedly over the course of chemoradiotherapy so that clonal expansion in the tumor microenvironment could be followed. The CDR3, from cysteine to phenylalanine, totals 15 residues. Solely the CDR3 DNA is kept, with 45 bases framed from the first base. The CDR1 and CDR2 encoded by the germline V gene (reference sequence) are LNHDA and SQIVND.

Sampling took place from a patient who underwent chemoradiotherapy. This TCR was recovered from a human donor with HPV-associated anogenital cancer. Rearrangement joined TRBV19 to TRBJ2-1; 7 central bases correspond to TRBD2. The bases read TGTGCCAGTAGTATAGATCAGACTAGTGGGGGGGAGCAGCTCTTC. Its amino acids are CASSIDQTSGGEQLF.